Listed below are T cell receptor beta chains from one sample, sequenced in a study of T cells and Merkel cell carcinoma outcomes. This table comes from immunoSEQ multiplex PCR, and its TCRdb copy is limited to in-frame clones, with some not included. The sample has roughly 2,000 clones, 88% seen once; the top ten hold 5.5% to 7%. The sequenced sample was tumor tissue from Merkel cell carcinoma. These receptor sequences come from a human donor with Merkel cell carcinoma. Each CDR3 is given with its conserved first and last residue. D genes are given only for firm matches. Clone size is not always given. Where it is, it says once, few, many or a class for expanded clones.

d_call	v_call	j_call	clone_size	cdr3_aa	cdr3_nt
-	TRBV29-1	TRBJ1-2	-	CSIVSGSGYTF	TGCAGCATAGTATCAGGGTCTGGCTACACCTTC
-	TRBV9	TRBJ1-5	-	CASSVTPGGRDSNQPQHF	TGTGCCAGCAGCGTAACGCCGGGTGGCCGCGATAGCAATCAGCCCCAGCATTTT
TRBD1	TRBV11-3	TRBJ1-5	-	CASSPLGQLFLREPQHF	TGTGCCAGCAGCCCACTGGGACAGTTGTTCCTCAGAGAGCCCCAGCATTTT
-	TRBV7-7	TRBJ1-5	once	CASSLVADYSNQPQHF	TGTGCTAGCAGCTTAGTGGCAGACTATAGCAATCAGCCCCAGCATTTT
TRBD1	TRBV9	TRBJ1-2	few	CASSLGDRGQVDYGYTF	TGTGCCAGCAGCCTCGGGGACAGGGGGCAAGTGGACTATGGCTACACCTTC
-	TRBV27	TRBJ2-7	-	CASRTLSGPTEQYF	TGTGCCAGCAGAACCTTGTCGGGCCCGACGGAGCAGTACTTC
TRBD1	TRBV7-2	TRBJ1-1	-	CASSLRDRRGNTEAFF	TGTGCCAGCAGCTTAAGGGACAGGAGAGGAAACACTGAAGCTTTCTTT
-	TRBV5-1	TRBJ2-3	-	CASSLVDTQYF	TGCGCCAGCAGCTTGGTAGATACGCAGTATTTT
-	TRBV10-2	TRBJ2-3	-	CASSDAGLGGTDTQYF	TGCGCCAGCAGTGATGCGGGACTGGGAGGCACAGATACGCAGTATTTT
TRBD1	TRBV5-1	TRBJ1-2	-	CASSLAGQGEGYTF	TGCGCCAGCAGCTTGGCTGGACAGGGGGAAGGCTACACCTTC
-	TRBV27	TRBJ2-3	-	CASSWEPRVGVDTQYF	TGTGCCAGCAGTTGGGAACCTAGGGTGGGGGTAGATACGCAGTATTTT
TRBD2	TRBV9	TRBJ2-5	-	CASSSPSGLAGGRRETQYF	TGTGCCAGCAGCTCCCCCTCAGGACTAGCGGGAGGCAGAAGGGAGACCCAGTACTTC
-	TRBV19	TRBJ2-7	-	CASSFWGPYEQYF	TGTGCCAGTAGTTTTTGGGGCCCCTACGAGCAGTACTTC
-	TRBV19	TRBJ2-7	once	CASSMGASYEQYF	TGTGCCAGTAGTATGGGAGCCTCCTACGAGCAGTACTTC
TRBD1	TRBV28	TRBJ1-5	-	CASRTGAVQPQHF	TGTGCCAGCAGAACAGGGGCCGTTCAGCCCCAGCATTTT
-	TRBV5-1	TRBJ2-3	-	CASSLEAWGVDTQYF	TGCGCCAGCAGCTTGGAGGCCTGGGGGGTGGATACGCAGTATTTT
-	TRBV1	TRBJ2-5	-	CTSSQEDFAAETQYF	TGCACCAGCAGCCAAGAAGACTTCGCGGCAGAGACCCAGTACTTC